The 25 T cell receptor beta chains presented below share a single source sample, sequenced in a study of T cells in localized non-small cell lung cancer. The data were produced by immunoSEQ multiplex PCR, yet TCRdb's version contains in-frame clones alone and is incomplete. The sample lists around 64,000 clones; over 85% were seen once. The sequencing here drew on peripheral blood, taken before any cancer treatment. The receptors come from a man between 40 and 70 years old with stage I squamous cell lung carcinoma.

V and J are TRBV7-2 and TRBJ2-3, with 8 positions matching TRBD2. Germline V gene lookup returns CDR1 SGHTA and CDR2 FQGNSA. J was trimmed by 2 bases and V by 6 bases; bases with no gene match: 7. CDR3 length: 15 amino acids. Here the CDR3 reads CASRGTGGPTDTQYF. CDR3 sequence (DNA): TGTGCCAGCAGGGGGACGGGAGGGCCCACAGATACGCAGTATTTT.

V gene TRBV11-2 combines with J gene TRBJ2-6, with unresolved D. Looked up from germline, CDR1 is SGHAT and CDR2 is FQNNGV. CDR3 length equals 16 residues. The V end lost 3 bases, the J end lost 0 bases, and 9 bases lay between the germline ends. The CDR3 protein is CASSFLGYSGANVLTF. In nucleotides, the CDR3 is TGTGCCAGCAGCTTTCTTGGCTACTCTGGGGCCAACGTCCTGACTTTC.

This sequence joins TRBV25-1 and TRBJ1-5, with D perhaps TRBD1 (5 bases). V shed 4 bases and J shed 0 bases, with 7 bases lying between them. CDR1 and CDR2 (germline): MGHDK, SYGVNS. The CDR3 consists of 14 residues. The CDR3 reads CASSGRVSNQPQHF. DNA for the CDR3: TGTGCCAGCAGTGGCAGGGTTAGCAATCAGCCCCAGCATTTT.

In its sample, this clone was seen once. The chain joins TRBV5-4 to TRBJ2-2; TRBD1 agrees at 11 bases. Per germline, CDR1 SGHNT and CDR2 YYREEE (reference sequence). The CDR3 extends over 16 amino acids. J lost 4 bases, V lost 3 bases, and 5 bases had no gene match. The CDR3 bases are TGTGCCAGCAGCTCCGGGACAGGGGGAGCCACCGGGGAGCTGTTTTTT. Its translation is CASSSGTGGATGELFF.

This chain connects TRBV18 to TRBJ2-1, with 10 bases identical to TRBD1. Per germline, CDR1 KGHSH and CDR2 LQKENI. Trimming removed 4 bases from V and 7 bases from J; junction bases left unmatched: 10. This CDR3 is 16 amino acids long. CDR3 in amino acids: CASSQLRTGGMNEQFF. CDR3 DNA sequence: TGTGCCAGCTCACAACTGAGGACAGGGGGAATGAATGAGCAGTTCTTC.

This clone has a single count. This chain connects TRBV6-1 to TRBJ2-7; D possibly matches TRBD1 or TRBD2 (5 bases each). Trimming removed 6 bases at V and 0 bases at J, with 12 bases between. This CDR3 is built from 14 residues. Germline values: CDR1 MNHNS, CDR2 SASEGT. In DNA, the CDR3 is TGTGCCAGCAGGGGGACGCTGAGCTCCTACGAGCAGTACTTC. Its protein product is CASRGTLSSYEQYF.

V usage is TRBV5-1 and J usage is TRBJ1-1, with D unresolved. Trimming took off 3 bases at V and 6 bases at J, with 12 bases between the two ends. The CDR3 runs 13 residues. Germline V gene sequence: CDR1 SGHRS, CDR2 YFSETQ. As DNA, the CDR3 is TGCGCCAGCAGCTGGGAGGGCATAGCTGAAGCTTTCTTT. This gives the protein CASSWEGIAEAFF.

The chain recombines TRBV15 with TRBJ2-2; TRBD1 might be the D (5 bases). Germline CDR1 LNHNV, CDR2 YYDKDF (reference sequence). The CDR3 has 15 amino acids. V lost 0 bases and J 6 bases, leaving 11 bases between the germline ends. CDR3 sequence: CATSRDLQGAGELFF. For the CDR3, the DNA is TGTGCCACCAGCAGAGATCTCCAAGGGGCCGGGGAGCTGTTTTTT.

This clone has a handful of counts. This chain uses TRBV9 with TRBJ1-4; 8 nucleotides match TRBD1. The CDR3 length is 14 residues. J lost 7 bases, V lost 6 bases, and 8 bases had no gene match. Germline CDR1 reads SGDLS; CDR2 reads YYNGEE. The CDR3 is CASNRGGVGEKLFF. DNA of the CDR3: TGTGCCAGCAACAGGGGGGGAGTCGGTGAAAAACTGTTTTTT. The full variable domain, with the rest looked up from reference TRBV9 and TRBJ1-4, is DSGVTQTPKHLITATGQRVTLRCSPRSGDLSVYWYQQSLDQGLQFLIQYYNGEERAKGNILERFSAQQFPDLHSELNLSSLELGDSALYFCASNRGGVGEKLFFGSGTQLSVL.

The chain employs TRBV4-1 and TRBJ1-4; 7 positions agree with TRBD1. This CDR3 has 16 residues. Germline values: CDR1 MGHRA, CDR2 YSYEKL. Losses at the gene ends were 4 bases for V and 4 bases for J; bases not matched to a gene: 9. In DNA, the CDR3 is TGCGCCAGCAGCCTCAGGGGGGACCCTAGTAATGAAAAACTGTTTTTT. Its translation is CASSLRGDPSNEKLFF.

The J gene is TRBJ2-3, the V gene TRBV4-1; a weak D match, TRBD2 (6 bases). The germline CDR1 and CDR2 sequences are MGHRA and YSYEKL. The CDR3 length is 13 residues. V shed 4 bases and J shed 9 bases, with 14 bases lying between them. The CDR3 loop reads CASSLGSGPTQYF. CDR3 coding DNA: TGCGCCAGCAGCCTAGGAAGCGGGCCAACGCAGTATTTT.

The V call is TRBV5-4, the J call TRBJ2-3; D call uncertain. The CDR3 is 14 residues long. V dropped 0 bases and J dropped 4 bases, with 9 bases sitting between them. Germline CDR1 reads SGHNT; CDR2 reads YYREEE (reference sequence). The CDR3 spells CASSLGLGSDTQYF. CDR3 nucleotide sequence: TGTGCCAGCAGCTTGGGGTTAGGCTCAGATACGCAGTATTTT.

The chain recombines TRBV6-5 with TRBJ1-5; D unclear. V shed 0 bases and J shed 2 bases, with 8 bases lying between them. The germline V gene encodes CDR1 MNHEY and CDR2 SVGAGI. This CDR3 spans 15 amino acids. DNA of the CDR3: TGTGCCAGCAGTTACTCGAGTAATCGCAATCAGCCCCAGCATTTT. This sequence encodes CASSYSSNRNQPQHF.

This clone was observed many times. The rearrangement links TRBV9 to TRBJ1-6, with D possibly matching TRBD1 (6 bases). Trimming took 3 bases from V and 15 from J, leaving 22 bases between them. The CDR3 totals 15 residues. Looked up from germline, CDR1 is SGDLS and CDR2 is YYNGEE. CDR3 sequence reads: CASSDTGTPSRLLHF. CDR3 coding DNA: TGTGCCAGCAGCGATACCGGGACACCGTCACGACTCCTCCACTTT.

The chain couples TRBV29-1 to TRBJ2-2; D unclear. The CDR3 is made up of 11 amino acids. V lost 4 bases, J lost 7 bases, and 7 bases lay in between. Germline V lookup: CDR1 SQVTM, CDR2 ANQGSEA. As DNA, the CDR3 is TGCAGCGTTGTAGGTTTCGGGGAGCTGTTTTTT. This gives the protein CSVVGFGELFF.

The J gene is TRBJ2-5, the V gene TRBV5-1, with D perhaps TRBD1 (6 bases). The CDR3 has 15 residues. The V and J ends lost 3 bases and 0 bases respectively, with 12 bases between them. From germline, CDR1 is SGHRS and CDR2 YFSETQ. CDR3 loop: CASSSRTADQETQYF. The CDR3 DNA follows: TGCGCCAGCAGCTCCCGGACAGCAGACCAAGAGACCCAGTACTTC. Using reference TRBV5-1 and TRBJ2-5 for the parts outside the CDR3, the full variable domain is KAGVTQTPRYLIKTRGQQVTLSCSPISGHRSVSWYQQTPGQGLQFLFEYFSETQRNKGNFPGRFSGRQFSNSRSEMNVSTLELGDSALYLCASSSRTADQETQYFGPGTRLLVL.

The chain links TRBV7-3 to TRBJ2-5, with 9 bases identical to TRBD2. The CDR3 totals 15 residues. V gave up 2 bases and J gave up 1 base; unmatched junction bases: 2. Germline V lookup: CDR1 SGHTA, CDR2 FQGTGA. The CDR3 nucleotides read TGTGCCAGCAGCTTAGTACTAGCGGGCCAAGAGACCCAGTACTTC. The encoded protein is CASSLVLAGQETQYF.

The CDR3 DNA follows: TGTGCCAGCAGTGTCGAGGAGAGGAACACTGAAGCTTTCTTT. Translated: CASSVEERNTEAFF. The J gene is TRBJ1-1, the V gene TRBV6-1; no definite D call. CDR1 and CDR2 (germline): MNHNS, SASEGT. Trimming removed 4 bases at V and 1 base at J, with 10 bases between. The CDR3 has 14 amino acids.

The chain carries TRBV7-2 and TRBJ1-5; no reliable D call. CDR1 is SGHTA, CDR2 FQGNSA, per germline. This CDR3 is 13 amino acids long. V lost 3 bases and J lost 1, with 4 bases in between. CDR3 residues: CASSFGSNQPQHF. The CDR3 DNA sequence: TGTGCCAGCAGCTTTGGAAGCAATCAGCCCCAGCATTTT.

The CDR3: CASSLGLSGSLGQETQYF. DNA for the CDR3: TGTGCCAGCAGCTTGGGTCTATCGGGTAGCCTGGGGCAAGAGACCCAGTACTTC. The chain is built from TRBV5-6 and TRBJ2-5; D gene uncertain. V shed 0 bases and J shed 2 bases, with 20 bases lying between them. Germline-derived CDR1 and CDR2 are SGHDT and YYEEEE. The CDR3 is made up of 18 amino acids.

This chain connects TRBV9 to TRBJ2-1; 11 positions agree with TRBD1. The V gene end was trimmed by 5 bases and the J gene end by 7 bases; junction bases not matched to a gene: 2. The germline V gene encodes CDR1 SGDLS and CDR2 YYNGEE. This CDR3 spans 13 amino acids. The CDR3 nucleotides read TGTGCCAGCAGAGGACAGGGGGCTAATGAGCAGTTCTTC. Its protein is CASRGQGANEQFF.

The rearrangement uses TRBV5-8 and TRBJ1-4; TRBD1 is a possible D gene (5 bases). The germline V gene encodes CDR1 SGHTS and CDR2 YDEGEE. The CDR3 loop spans 17 amino acids. V lost 4 bases and J lost 6, with 22 bases in between. The CDR3 nucleotides read TGTGCCAGCAGCCAAGATGGGGAAGAGGGGAGGGATGAAAAACTGTTTTTT. It is translated as CASSQDGEEGRDEKLFF.

The gene calls are TRBV5-1 and TRBJ2-7, with D uncertain. The germline gives CDR1 SGHRS, CDR2 YFSETQ. This CDR3 has 14 residues. Deletions cut 6 bases from V and 1 base from J, with 14 bases between. CDR3 in amino acids: CASTRDFSSYEQYF. For the CDR3, the DNA is TGCGCCAGCACCCGCGACTTTTCTTCCTACGAGCAGTACTTC. Full variable domain (outside the CDR3, taken from reference TRBV5-1 and TRBJ2-7): KAGVTQTPRYLIKTRGQQVTLSCSPISGHRSVSWYQQTPGQGLQFLFEYFSETQRNKGNFPGRFSGRQFSNSRSEMNVSTLELGDSALYLCASTRDFSSYEQYFGPGTRLTVT.

The rearrangement uses TRBV15 and TRBJ2-1; no clear D gene. The V gene lost 0 bases and the J gene lost 16 bases, with 19 bases spanning the gap. There are 14 residues in the CDR3. Germline CDR1 LNHNV, CDR2 YYDKDF (reference sequence). The CDR3 loop is CATSRDLIRTLAFF. In DNA, the CDR3 is TGTGCCACCAGCAGAGACCTGATAAGAACGCTTGCATTCTTC.

V is TRBV4-2 and J is TRBJ2-1; 10 nucleotides match TRBD1. The V gene's germline CDR1 is LGHNA and CDR2 YNFKEQ. The CDR3 has 16 residues. J lost 0 bases, V lost 4 bases, and 3 bases had no gene match. The CDR3 here is CASSRGTGASYNEQFF. The CDR3 coding sequence is TGTGCCAGCAGCCGGGGGACAGGGGCCTCCTACAATGAGCAGTTCTTC.